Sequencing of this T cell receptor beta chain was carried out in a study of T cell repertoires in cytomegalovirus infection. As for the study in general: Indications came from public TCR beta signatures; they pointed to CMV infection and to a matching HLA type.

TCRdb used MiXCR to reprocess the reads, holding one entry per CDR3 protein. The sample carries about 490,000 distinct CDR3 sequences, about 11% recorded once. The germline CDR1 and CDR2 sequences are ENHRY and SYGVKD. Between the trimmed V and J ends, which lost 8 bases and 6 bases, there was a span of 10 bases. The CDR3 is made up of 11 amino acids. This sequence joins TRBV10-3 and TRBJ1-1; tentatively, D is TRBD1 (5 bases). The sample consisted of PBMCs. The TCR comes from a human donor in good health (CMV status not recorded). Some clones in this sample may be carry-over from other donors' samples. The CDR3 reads CAIGVGAEAFF. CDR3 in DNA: TGTGCCATCGGTGTGGGGGCTGAAGCTTTCTTT.